The sequence of this T cell receptor (beta chain) was determined in a study of blood T cell repertoires in COVID-19. Study information: T cells, B-cell-depleted T cells, or PBMCs provided the cDNA or gDNA that served as material.

CDR1 LNHDA and CDR2 SQIVND come from the germline V gene (reference sequence). V was clipped by 5 bases and J by 2 bases, with 9 bases between them. CDR3 length: 13 amino acids. Measured with immunoSEQ multiplex PCR; TCRdb has only the in-frame clones, and not every one. This table has about 110,000 clones, approximately 89% appearing once. The specimen was peripheral blood. The V call is TRBV19, the J call TRBJ2-5, with D possibly matching TRBD1 (7 bases). The source of this sequence is a man between 45 and 60 years old with active or convalescent COVID-19. In DNA, the CDR3 is TGTGCCAGTAGTTCAGGGGGGCAAGAGACCCAGTACTTC. Its protein product is CASSSGGQETQYF.